The clone carrying this T cell receptor (beta chain) was seen once. The target antigen is unknown. This specimen belongs to a study of T cell responses to AZD1222 COVID-19 vaccine. Study conclusions and caveats: Nearly half of spike-specific TCRs reportedly target unmutated variant regions. Sampling that yielded the repertoires occurred only after the peak T cell response.

This table comes from immunoSEQ multiplex PCR, and its TCRdb copy is limited to in-frame clones, with some not included. The sample holds roughly 80,000 clones, more than 85% seen once. The CDR3 sequence is 15 residues long. Trimming removed 5 bases from V and 8 bases from J; junction bases left unmatched: 9. Looked up from germline, CDR1 is MDHEN and CDR2 is SYDVKM. The chain recombines TRBV28 with TRBJ1-4, with 9 bases identical to TRBD1. The material sequenced was peripheral blood, taken 28 days after the second AZD1222 dose. The TCR was taken from an adult who received the AZD1222 COVID-19 vaccine. The CDR3 sequence is CASSGSGTGSEKLFF. CDR3 sequence (DNA): TGTGCCAGCAGTGGATCCGGGACAGGGAGCGAAAAACTGTTTTTT.